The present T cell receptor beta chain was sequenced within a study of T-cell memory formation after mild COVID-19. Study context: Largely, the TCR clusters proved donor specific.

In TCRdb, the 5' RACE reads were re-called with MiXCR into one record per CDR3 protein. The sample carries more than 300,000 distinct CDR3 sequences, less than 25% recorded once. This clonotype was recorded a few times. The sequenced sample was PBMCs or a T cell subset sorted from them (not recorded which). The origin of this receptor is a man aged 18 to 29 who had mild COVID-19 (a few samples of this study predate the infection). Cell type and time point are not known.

CDR3 sequence (DNA): TGTGCCAGCAGCCCGGACAGGGCCCCATCCTCTGGGCAGTTCTTC. It translates to CASSPDRAPSSGQFF. The V call is TRBV6-2 or TRBV6-3, the J call TRBJ2-1; 8 bases match TRBD1. CDR1 and CDR2 (germline): MNHEY, SVGEGT. This CDR3 has 15 residues. Trimming cost V 6 bases and J 12 bases; bases outside gene matches: 16.